A single sample is the source of the 9 T cell receptor beta chains below, sequenced in a study of CD8 T cells in Susac syndrome. Random hexamers were used to reverse transcribe about 0.5 to 1 ug of RNA. TCRdb analysed the immunoSEQ multiplex PCR reads with MiXCR anew, one entry per CDR3 protein. Among more than 70,000 distinct CDR3 sequences, approximately 93% were seen once, and the ten largest hold about 0.5%. The specimen sequenced was CD8+ T cells from PBMCs. All receptors come from a human donor with Susac syndrome.

The chain employs TRBV20-1 and TRBJ2-7; D is unclear. With 4 bases removed from V and 2 bases from J, the gap between germline ends came to 15 bases. Germline CDR1 and CDR2: DFQATT and SNEGSKA (reference sequence). The CDR3 consists of 14 residues. CDR3 nucleotides: TGCAGTGCTATTCATCAAGGCAGAACCTACGAGCAGTACTTC. It codes for CSAIHQGRTYEQYF.

The chain is built from TRBV5-1 and TRBJ2-3, with 8 nucleotides matching TRBD2. The V gene's germline CDR1 is SGHRS and CDR2 YFSETQ. This CDR3 has 16 amino acids. J was trimmed by 2 bases and V by 7 bases; bases with no gene match: 12. CDR3 sequence (DNA): TGCGCCAGCGACCACTCTTCGGGGGGGCCCACAGATACGCAGTATTTT. This translates into CASDHSSGGPTDTQYF.

The chain combines TRBV7-8 with TRBJ2-7, with D perhaps TRBD2 (6 bases). Germline CDR1 reads SGHVS; CDR2 reads FQNEAQ. The CDR3 has 14 residues. V gave up 5 bases and J gave up 0 bases, with 11 bases separating them. Written as DNA, the CDR3 is TGTGCCAGCAGCGGGCCCGGGAGCTCCTACGAGCAGTACTTC. This sequence encodes CASSGPGSSYEQYF. The full variable domain, completed using reference TRBV7-8 and TRBJ2-7, is GAGVSQSPRYKVAKRGQDVALRCDPISGHVSLFWYQQALGQGPEFLTYFQNEAQLDKSGLPSDRFFAERPEGSVSTLKIQRTQQEDSAVYLCASSGPGSSYEQYFGPGTRLTVT.

V and J are TRBV7-3 and TRBJ1-1; D unclear. Germline CDR1 SGHTA, CDR2 FQGTGA. Trimming removed 1 base at V and 2 bases at J, with 11 bases between. The length of the CDR3 is 15 residues. DNA of the CDR3: TGTGCCAGCAGCTTAAGGGATGCAATTAACACTGAAGCTTTCTTT. Its translation: CASSLRDAINTEAFF.

The rearrangement links TRBV29-1 to TRBJ1-4, with D possibly TRBD1 on 5 matching bases. The germline CDR1 and CDR2 sequences are SQVTM and ANQGSEA. The CDR3 totals 12 residues. Trimming stripped 3 bases from V and 6 bases from J, with 8 bases between. As DNA, the CDR3 is TGCAGCGTTGATGAGGGGTATGAAAAACTGTTTTTT. Translation gives CSVDEGYEKLFF.

The rearrangement joins TRBV9 to TRBJ2-7, with D possibly being TRBD1 (6 bases). Germline-derived CDR1 and CDR2 are SGDLS and YYNGEE. V was trimmed by 5 bases and J by 2 bases, leaving 14 bases between them. The CDR3 contains 14 residues. This CDR3 is CASSNDRQPYEQYF. DNA for the CDR3: TGTGCCAGCAGTAATGACAGGCAACCCTACGAGCAGTACTTC.

The chain is built from TRBV9 and TRBJ2-7; no definite D call. Looked up from germline, CDR1 is SGDLS and CDR2 is YYNGEE. The V gene lost 0 bases and the J gene lost 2 bases, with 9 bases spanning the gap. The CDR3 runs 14 residues. This CDR3 reads CASSVGGNAYEQYF. CDR3 bases: TGTGCCAGCAGCGTAGGTGGGAACGCCTACGAGCAGTACTTC.

In DNA form, the CDR3 reads TGTGCCAGCAGCCAAGATGGGCAGGGTGAATATGGCTACACCTTC. Protein product: CASSQDGQGEYGYTF. The chain uses TRBV14 and TRBJ1-2; D possibly corresponds to TRBD1 (5 bases). The CDR3 totals 15 residues. Germline values: CDR1 SGHDN, CDR2 FVKESK. Between the trimmed V and J ends, which lost 0 bases and 5 bases, there was a span of 13 bases. Drawing the rest from reference TRBV14 and TRBJ1-2, the complete variable domain is EAGVTQFPSHSVIEKGQTVTLRCDPISGHDNLYWYRRVMGKEIKFLLHFVKESKQDESGMPNNRFLAERTGGTYSTLKVQPAELEDSGVYFCASSQDGQGEYGYTFGSGTRLTVV.

This rearrangement joins TRBV7-8 to TRBJ1-5; perhaps TRBD1 as D (6 bases). Trimming removed 5 bases from V and 1 base from J, with 18 bases in between. From germline, CDR1 is SGHVS and CDR2 FQNEAQ. The CDR3 is made up of 17 amino acids. In nucleotides, the CDR3 is TGTGCCAGCAGCCCAAGAAGGGGGAAATACAGCAATCAGCCCCAGCATTTT. This encodes CASSPRRGKYSNQPQHF.